This TCR beta chain was found in a study of CD8 T cells in ankylosing spondylitis. Study-wide results and caveats: Ankylosing spondylitis blood appeared to carry a characteristic TCR beta motif of roughly 8 highly homologous variants.

The germline V gene has CDR1 MNHEY and CDR2 SMNVEV (reference sequence). Trimming cost V 5 bases and J 1 base; bases outside gene matches: 7. The CDR3 has 15 amino acids. About this clonotype: The antigen remains unidentified.

Each CDR3 protein is one row after TCRdb ran MiXCR on the 5' RACE reads. The repertoire consists of hundreds of thousands of distinct CDR3 sequences, with 25% to 30% occurring once and the leading ten covering 0.89%. The rearrangement joins TRBV27 to TRBJ1-1; 7 nucleotides match TRBD1. This receptor was identified in a male donor with ankylosing spondylitis. Sequencing used blood, either unsorted or a sorted T cell fraction (not recorded which). CDR3 sequence: CASSTSGTANTEAFF. CDR3 bases: TGTGCCAGCAGTACATCCGGGACAGCGAACACTGAAGCTTTCTTT.